The source of this T cell receptor (beta chain) is a study of T-cell reconstitution after alpha-beta-depleted transplantation in children. The germline gives CDR1 KGHDR, CDR2 SFDVKD. V was clipped by 2 bases and J by 8 bases; unmatched bases: 11. The CDR3 is 16 amino acids. Unique molecular identifiers tagged the TCRbeta library. TCRdb itself ran the PCR reads through MiXCR, one entry per CDR3 protein. The sample has 360,000 or so distinct CDR3 sequences, around 21% seen once. The chain has TRBV24-1 and TRBJ2-1; 7 positions match TRBD1. The sample in question was PBMCs from the stem cell graft donor, obtained from the stem cell graft. This sequence originates from a human donor who donated a stem cell graft to a child with acute myeloid leukemia. The CDR3: CATSDSSPTGKYEQFF. Here the CDR3 DNA reads TGTGCCACCAGTGATTCCTCCCCGACAGGGAAGTATGAGCAGTTCTTC.